This record concerns one TCR beta chain sequence. The specificity of this receptor is unknown. Relative to the germline gene, one junction end is altered; a read error may explain this. The CDR3 covers 15 residues, taking in both the cysteine and the phenylalanine. Just the 45-base CDR3 DNA is kept, in frame starting at base 1. Taken from the germline V gene, the CDR1 and CDR2 loops are MGHRA and YSYEKL. Starting from about 500 ng total RNA, TCRbeta-specific cDNA was produced by reverse transcription with a constant-region primer and ProtoScript II reverse transcriptase. Three nested multiplex PCR rounds, following a slightly modified ARM-PCR procedure, were used to build the TCRbeta libraries. Each of the first two PCR rounds ran for about 10 cycles and used multiplex TRBV1-TRBV30 forward primers together with a Cbeta reverse primer. Sample barcodes and Illumina adapters were added in a final 25-cycle PCR with Deep VentR polymerase. Before sequencing, amplicons of 200-500 bp were gel-purified using a QIAquick gel extraction kit. An Illumina HiSeq 2500 was used to sequence the TCRbeta amplicons, generating 250-bp paired-end reads. The paper's data handling went like this. Trimmomatic v0.33 was used to quality-trim the reads, and FLASH v1.2.11 was used to merge paired reads so that full CDR3 sequences could be recovered. MiGEC v1.2.1b assigned V, D and J germline segments to the rearranged TCRbeta sequences. Clonotype statistics and Shannon-Wiener diversity indices were computed with VDJtools v1.0.0. To reduce sampling bias, subsequent analyses other than the diversity analysis used only the 250 most abundant clonotypes in each sample. TCRdb trimmed the raw reads at Q25, called clones with MiXCR and kept productive beta chains. Duplicate CDR3 protein sequences are folded into a single record with the most common DNA and genes. The V and J calls and clone size come from TCRdb's table, not from the authors' own analysis. The sample data list 100,000 or so distinct CDR3 sequences, and roughly four fifths of these were observed just once. The ten largest clones take up about a fifth of the sample.

The data are from a study of tumor-infiltrating lymphocytes in primary liver carcinoma (dated by TCRdb to between 2016 and 2019). Study-wide context: Of the five patients, three men and two women aged 30 to 69 years, four had hepatocellular carcinoma and one had combined HCC and intrahepatic cholangiocarcinoma. The tumors of the five patients were staged as T1-T3 N0M0, with maximum diameters ranging from roughly 4.2 to 10 cm. Each sample produced roughly 3.65 to 7.13 million productive TCRbeta reads, and read depth showed no significant difference between tissue types. The study combined TCRbeta repertoire sequencing, expression microarrays and whole-exome sequencing across five regions of each liver tumor, with adjacent normal tissue and blood. A total of roughly 35 specimens from 5 patients went through TCRbeta repertoire sequencing, namely 25 tumor regions, 5 adjacent noncancerous liver tissues and 5 peripheral blood samples. To link TCRbeta repertoire diversity to the local molecular phenotype, the 20 to 30 tumor region samples were profiled with Agilent mRNA microarrays. Repertoires from technical replicates were highly reproducible, with mean shared-clone rates roughly 0.87 and correlation coefficients above 0.95.

Without any cell sorting, total RNA and DNA were co-extracted from about 20-30 mg of bulk tissue using the AllPrep DNA/RNA mini kit. Between late 2015 and early 2016, roughly 5 patients in China with histopathologically diagnosed primary liver carcinoma had their tumors surgically resected. Chronic HBV infection was present in the patients, and the patients were treatment-naive at sampling. Five spatially separated regions were sampled from each tumor: the superior, inferior, left-lateral and right-lateral poles, plus the tumor centre. Histological examination found more than 75% viable tumor cells in every tumor sample. Each fresh piece of tumor and adjacent tissue was cut in two, with one half stored in RNAlater at -80 degrees C and the other half sent for histology. The paper as a whole reports these results and caveats: Because only the TCR beta chain was sequenced and unpaired alpha chains were not captured, true repertoire diversity is likely underestimated. Comparison of CD4+ and CD8+ T cell repertoires was precluded by the use of bulk unsorted samples. Consistent with antigen-driven expansion, pairs of tumor regions showed higher repertoire overlap (mean around 36%) than either tumor-adjacent pairs (approximately 17%) or tumor-blood pairs (about 15%). The top 250 clones accounted for a significantly greater share of the repertoire in tumors than in blood (p = 0.039). With just 4 or 5 patients in the study, the authors point out that the findings should be validated in a larger study. Only roughly 8-25% of top clones appeared in all five regions of a tumor, which suggests that tumor-infiltrating T cells are spatially heterogeneous.

What was sequenced was liver tumor tissue from sampling region 3. Per the publication, the cell subset or site label means: tumor region T3, left-lateral pole. The clonotype was recovered from a man between 35 and 55 years old with primary liver carcinoma and hepatitis B virus infection. The sequence is built from TRBV4-1 and TRBJ2-5; the D gene is perhaps TRBD2, on 6 matching bases. The nucleotide sequence is given as TGCGCCAGCAGCCACGCGGGACGGACCCAAGGGACCCAGTACTTC. The translation is CASSHAGRTQGTQYF.